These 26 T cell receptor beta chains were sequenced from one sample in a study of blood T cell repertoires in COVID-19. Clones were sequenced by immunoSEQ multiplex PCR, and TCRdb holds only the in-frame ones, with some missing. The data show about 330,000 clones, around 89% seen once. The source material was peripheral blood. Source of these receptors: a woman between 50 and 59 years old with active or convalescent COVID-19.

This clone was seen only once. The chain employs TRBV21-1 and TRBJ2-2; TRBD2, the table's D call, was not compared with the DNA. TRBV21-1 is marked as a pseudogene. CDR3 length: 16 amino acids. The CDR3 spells CASSNWTSGKNGELFF. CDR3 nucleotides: TGTGCCAGCAGCAACTGGACTAGCGGGAAGAACGGGGAGCTGTTTTTT.

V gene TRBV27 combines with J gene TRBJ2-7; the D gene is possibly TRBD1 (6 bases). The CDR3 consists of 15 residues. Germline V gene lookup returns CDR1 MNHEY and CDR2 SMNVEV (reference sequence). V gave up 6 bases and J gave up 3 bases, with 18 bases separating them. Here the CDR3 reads CASRFGAGANYEQYF. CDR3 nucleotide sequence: TGTGCCAGCAGATTCGGCGCAGGGGCTAACTACGAGCAGTACTTC.

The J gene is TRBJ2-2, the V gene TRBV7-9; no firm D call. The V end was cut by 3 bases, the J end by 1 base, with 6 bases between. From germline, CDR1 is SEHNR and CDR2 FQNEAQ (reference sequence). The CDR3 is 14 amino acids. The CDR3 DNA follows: TGTGCCAGCAGCTTTGCAGGGAACACCGGGGAGCTGTTTTTT. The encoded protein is CASSFAGNTGELFF.

CDR3 in amino acids: CASQGPSYEQYF. CDR3 in DNA: TGTGCCAGCCAGGGCCCGTCCTACGAGCAGTACTTC. The V and J genes are TRBV18 and TRBJ2-7; D perhaps matches TRBD1 (5 bases). The ends were cut back, 8 bases at V and 1 base at J, with 9 bases in the middle. CDR1 KGHSH and CDR2 LQKENI come from the germline V gene. The CDR3 consists of 12 residues.

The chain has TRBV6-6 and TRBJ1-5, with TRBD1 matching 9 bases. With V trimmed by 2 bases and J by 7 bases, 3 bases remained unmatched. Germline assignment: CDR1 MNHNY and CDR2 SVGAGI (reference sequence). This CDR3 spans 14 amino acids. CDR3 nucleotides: TGTGCCAGCAGTTACCCACAGGGGGCCCAGCCCCAGCATTTT. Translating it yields CASSYPQGAQPQHF.

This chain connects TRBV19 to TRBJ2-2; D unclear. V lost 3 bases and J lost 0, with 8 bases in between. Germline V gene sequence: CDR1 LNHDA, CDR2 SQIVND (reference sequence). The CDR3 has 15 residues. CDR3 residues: CASSISRTNTGELFF. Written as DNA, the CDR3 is TGTGCCAGTAGTATTTCCAGGACGAACACCGGGGAGCTGTTTTTT.

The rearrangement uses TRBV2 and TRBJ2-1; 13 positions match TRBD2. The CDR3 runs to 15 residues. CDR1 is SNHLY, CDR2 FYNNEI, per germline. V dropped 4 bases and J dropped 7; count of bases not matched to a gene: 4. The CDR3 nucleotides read TGTGCCAGCAGTGGACTAGCGGGAGGCTCGAATGAGCAGTTCTTC. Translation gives CASSGLAGGSNEQFF.

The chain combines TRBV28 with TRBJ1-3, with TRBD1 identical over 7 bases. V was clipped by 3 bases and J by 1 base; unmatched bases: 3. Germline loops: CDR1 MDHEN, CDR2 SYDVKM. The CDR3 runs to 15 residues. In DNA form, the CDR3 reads TGTGCCAGCAGTTTGAGACAGGGTTCTGGAAACACCATATATTTT. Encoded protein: CASSLRQGSGNTIYF.

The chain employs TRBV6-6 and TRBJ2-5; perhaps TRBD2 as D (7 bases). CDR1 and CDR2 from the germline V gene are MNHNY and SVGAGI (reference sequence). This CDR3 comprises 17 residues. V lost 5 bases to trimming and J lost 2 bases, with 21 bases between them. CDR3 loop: CASSPLGRRDIQETQYF. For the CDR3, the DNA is TGTGCCAGCAGTCCTCTCGGGAGGCGGGACATTCAAGAGACCCAGTACTTC.

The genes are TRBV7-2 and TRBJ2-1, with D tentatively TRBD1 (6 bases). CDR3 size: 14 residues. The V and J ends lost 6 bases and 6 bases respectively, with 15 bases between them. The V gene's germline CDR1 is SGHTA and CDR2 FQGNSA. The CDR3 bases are TGTGCCAGCAGGGGGGCAGGGGTGTCCAATGAGCAGTTCTTC. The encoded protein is CASRGAGVSNEQFF.

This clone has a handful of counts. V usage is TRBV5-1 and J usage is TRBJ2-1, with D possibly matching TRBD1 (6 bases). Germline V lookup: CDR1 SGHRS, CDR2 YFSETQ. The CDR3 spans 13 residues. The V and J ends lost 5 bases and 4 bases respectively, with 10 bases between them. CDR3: CASRTGSYNEQFF. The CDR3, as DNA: TGCGCCAGCAGGACAGGATCGTACAATGAGCAGTTCTTC.

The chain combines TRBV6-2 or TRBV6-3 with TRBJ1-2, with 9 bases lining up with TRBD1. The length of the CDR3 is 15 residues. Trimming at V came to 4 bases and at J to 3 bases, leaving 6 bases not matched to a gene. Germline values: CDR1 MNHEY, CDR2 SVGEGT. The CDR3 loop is CASSSPGQGDYGYTF. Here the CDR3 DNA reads TGTGCCAGCAGTTCCCCGGGACAGGGTGACTATGGCTACACCTTC.

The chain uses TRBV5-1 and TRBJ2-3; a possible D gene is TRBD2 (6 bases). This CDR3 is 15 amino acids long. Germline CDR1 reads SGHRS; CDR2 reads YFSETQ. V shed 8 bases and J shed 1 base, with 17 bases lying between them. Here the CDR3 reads CASADQGGGTDTQYF. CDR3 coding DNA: TGCGCCAGTGCTGACCAGGGAGGAGGCACAGATACGCAGTATTTT.

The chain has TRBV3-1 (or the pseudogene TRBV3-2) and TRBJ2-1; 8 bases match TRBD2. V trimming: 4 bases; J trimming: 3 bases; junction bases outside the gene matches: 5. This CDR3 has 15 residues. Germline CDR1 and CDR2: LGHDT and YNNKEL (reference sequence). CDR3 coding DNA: TGTGCCAGCAGCCCAAACGGGGGGGGCTACAATGAGCAGTTCTTC. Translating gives CASSPNGGGYNEQFF.

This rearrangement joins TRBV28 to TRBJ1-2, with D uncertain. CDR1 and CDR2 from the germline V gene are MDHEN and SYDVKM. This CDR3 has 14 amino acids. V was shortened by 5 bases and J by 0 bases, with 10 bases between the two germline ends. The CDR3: CASSPGFPNYGYTF. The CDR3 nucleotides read TGTGCCAGCAGTCCAGGCTTCCCTAACTATGGCTACACCTTC.

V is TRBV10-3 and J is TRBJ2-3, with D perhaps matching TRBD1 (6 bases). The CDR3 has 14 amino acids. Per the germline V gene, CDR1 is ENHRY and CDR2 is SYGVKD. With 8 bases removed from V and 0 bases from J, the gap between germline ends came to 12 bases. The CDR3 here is CAIGGRQSTDTQYF. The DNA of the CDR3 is TGTGCCATCGGGGGCAGACAGAGCACAGATACGCAGTATTTT.

CDR3: CASRQGFGTGELFF. In nucleotides, the CDR3 is TGTGCCAGCAGGCAGGGGTTTGGCACCGGGGAGCTGTTTTTT. V and J are TRBV11-3 and TRBJ2-2; tentative D call: TRBD1 (6 bases). Trimming removed 6 bases from V and 4 bases from J, with 12 bases in between. Germline V lookup: CDR1 SGHNT, CDR2 YENEEA. The CDR3 totals 14 residues. Complete variable domain (other parts from reference TRBV11-3 and TRBJ2-2): EAGVVQSPRYKIIEKKQPVAFWCNPISGHNTLYWYLQNLGQGPELLIRYENEEAVDDSQLPKDRFSAERLKGVDSTLKIQPAELGDSAVYLCASRQGFGTGELFFGEGSRLTVL.

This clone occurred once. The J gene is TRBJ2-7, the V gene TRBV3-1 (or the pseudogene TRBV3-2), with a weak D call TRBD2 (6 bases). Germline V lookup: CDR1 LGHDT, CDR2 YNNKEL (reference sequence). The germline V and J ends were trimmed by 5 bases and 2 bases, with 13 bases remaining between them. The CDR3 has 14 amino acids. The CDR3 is CASSSGGVAYEQYF. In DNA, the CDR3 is TGTGCCAGCAGCTCCGGGGGAGTTGCCTACGAGCAGTACTTC.

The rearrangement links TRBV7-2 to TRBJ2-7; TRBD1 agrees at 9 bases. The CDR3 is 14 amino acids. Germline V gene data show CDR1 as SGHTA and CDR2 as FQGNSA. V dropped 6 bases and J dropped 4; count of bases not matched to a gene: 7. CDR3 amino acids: CASRQTGQGYEQYF. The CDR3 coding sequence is TGTGCCAGCAGACAAACGGGACAGGGATACGAGCAGTACTTC.

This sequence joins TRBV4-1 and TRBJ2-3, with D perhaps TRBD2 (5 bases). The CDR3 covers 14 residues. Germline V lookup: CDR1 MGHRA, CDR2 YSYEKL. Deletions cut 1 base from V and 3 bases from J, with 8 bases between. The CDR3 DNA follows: TGCGCCAGCAGCCAAGCCGCGGGTACAGATACGCAGTATTTT. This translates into CASSQAAGTDTQYF.

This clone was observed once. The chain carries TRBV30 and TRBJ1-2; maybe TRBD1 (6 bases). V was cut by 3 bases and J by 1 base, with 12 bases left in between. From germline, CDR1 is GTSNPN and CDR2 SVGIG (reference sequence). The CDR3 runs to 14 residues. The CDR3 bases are TGTGCCTGGAGGGCGGGGGCACTTAACTATGGCTACACCTTC. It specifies CAWRAGALNYGYTF. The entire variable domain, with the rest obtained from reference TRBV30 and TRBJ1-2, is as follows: SQTIHQWPATLVQPVGSPLSLECTVEGTSNPNLYWYRQAAGRGLQLLFYSVGIGQISSEVPQNLSASRPQDRQFILSSKKLLLSDSGFYLCAWRAGALNYGYTFGSGTRLTVV.

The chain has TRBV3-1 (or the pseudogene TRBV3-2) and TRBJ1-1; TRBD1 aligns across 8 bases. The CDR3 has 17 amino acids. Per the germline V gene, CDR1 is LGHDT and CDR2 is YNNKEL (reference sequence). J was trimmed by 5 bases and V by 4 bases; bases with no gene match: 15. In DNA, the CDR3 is TGTGCCAGCAGCCTTTCAGGGGGCGCCCCTGGAGGGACTGAAGCTTTCTTT. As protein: CASSLSGGAPGGTEAFF.

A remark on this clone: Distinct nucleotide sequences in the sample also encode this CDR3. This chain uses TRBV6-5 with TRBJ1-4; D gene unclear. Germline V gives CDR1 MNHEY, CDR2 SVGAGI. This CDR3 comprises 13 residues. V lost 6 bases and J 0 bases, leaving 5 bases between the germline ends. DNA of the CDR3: TGTGCCAGCAGGCCAGCAACTAATGAAAAACTGTTTTTT. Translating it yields CASRPATNEKLFF.

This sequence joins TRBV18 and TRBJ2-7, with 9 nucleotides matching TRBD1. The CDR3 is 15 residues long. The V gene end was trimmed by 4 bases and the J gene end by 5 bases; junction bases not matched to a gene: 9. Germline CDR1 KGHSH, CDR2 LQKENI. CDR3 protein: CASSLTSWDRDEQYF. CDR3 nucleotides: TGTGCCAGCTCACTAACTTCCTGGGACAGGGACGAGCAGTACTTC.

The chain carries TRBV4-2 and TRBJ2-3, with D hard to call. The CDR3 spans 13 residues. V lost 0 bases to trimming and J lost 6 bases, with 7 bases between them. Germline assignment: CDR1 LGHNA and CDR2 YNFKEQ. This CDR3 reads CASSQDHSDTQYF. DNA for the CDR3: TGTGCCAGCAGCCAAGACCATAGCGATACGCAGTATTTT.

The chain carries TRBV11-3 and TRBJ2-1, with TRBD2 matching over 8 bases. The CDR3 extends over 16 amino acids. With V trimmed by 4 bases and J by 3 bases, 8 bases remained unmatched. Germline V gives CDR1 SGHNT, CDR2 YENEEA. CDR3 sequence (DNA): TGTGCCAGCAGCTGGTTTTCGCGGGGGGACTACAATGAGCAGTTCTTC. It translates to CASSWFSRGDYNEQFF. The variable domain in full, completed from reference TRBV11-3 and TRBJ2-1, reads EAGVVQSPRYKIIEKKQPVAFWCNPISGHNTLYWYLQNLGQGPELLIRYENEEAVDDSQLPKDRFSAERLKGVDSTLKIQPAELGDSAVYLCASSWFSRGDYNEQFFGPGTRLTVL.